This passage covers 10 T cell receptor beta chains from one sample sequenced in a study of blood T cell repertoires in COVID-19. The table came from immunoSEQ multiplex PCR; TCRdb's copy has only in-frame clones and leaves some out. The sample lists 90,000 to 140,000 clones; approximately 80% were seen once. The sample was peripheral blood. Receptor source: an elderly woman with acute or convalescent COVID-19.

The genes are TRBV11-2 and TRBJ1-2; 11 positions match TRBD1. CDR3 length: 15 residues. J gave up 8 bases and V 6 bases, and 11 bases lay outside the gene matches. CDR1 SGHAT and CDR2 FQNNGV come from the germline V gene. CDR3 sequence: CASRHGTGGSEGYTF. CDR3 DNA: TGTGCCAGCAGGCACGGGACAGGGGGTTCAGAGGGCTACACCTTC. The whole variable domain, remainder taken from reference TRBV11-2 and TRBJ1-2, is EAGVAQSPRYKIIEKRQSVAFWCNPISGHATLYWYQQILGQGPKLLIQFQNNGVVDDSQLPKDRFSAERLKGVDSTLKIQPAKLEDSAVYLCASRHGTGGSEGYTFGSGTRLTVV.

The chain joins TRBV7-6 to TRBJ2-1; no reliable D call. Trimming cost V 5 bases and J 6 bases, with 11 bases left between them. CDR3 length equals 13 residues. Germline V gives CDR1 SGHVS, CDR2 FNYEAQ. The DNA for the CDR3 is TGTGCCAGCAGCCAAATCCTCGGCAATGAGCAGTTCTTC. Translation: CASSQILGNEQFF.

The rearrangement links TRBV28 to TRBJ1-2; tentatively, D is TRBD1 (5 bases). Germline loops: CDR1 MDHEN, CDR2 SYDVKM. The CDR3 is 17 amino acids. V lost 6 bases, J lost 8 bases, and 28 bases lay in between. The CDR3 DNA reads as TGTGCCAGCAGCACGCCCCCGGACACCCCAGGGCAACGGGGCTACACCTTC. Its translation is CASSTPPDTPGQRGYTF.

This chain links TRBV5-1 with TRBJ1-1; 8 nucleotides agree with TRBD1. Germline V gene data show CDR1 as SGHRS and CDR2 as YFSETQ. This CDR3 contains 16 residues. The junction had 8 bases not matched to a gene; V was cut back by 3 bases and J by 1 base. CDR3 sequence (DNA): TGCGCCAGCAGCTCTACAGGGGGATGGAGGAACACTGAAGCTTTCTTT. Encoded protein: CASSSTGGWRNTEAFF. Together with reference TRBV5-1 and TRBJ1-1, the CDR3 gives the full variable domain: KAGVTQTPRYLIKTRGQQVTLSCSPISGHRSVSWYQQTPGQGLQFLFEYFSETQRNKGNFPGRFSGRQFSNSRSEMNVSTLELGDSALYLCASSSTGGWRNTEAFFGQGTRLTVV.

V and J are TRBV29-1 and TRBJ2-5; D unclear. This CDR3 comprises 14 residues. From germline, CDR1 is SQVTM and CDR2 ANQGSEA. Trimming pared 1 base from V and 5 bases from J, leaving 14 bases between. The CDR3 loop is CSVEAGVGLETQYF. The CDR3, as DNA: TGCAGCGTTGAAGCGGGTGTGGGTTTGGAGACCCAGTACTTC.

The rearrangement joins TRBV28 to TRBJ1-5, with TRBD1 matching over 7 bases. This CDR3 comprises 14 residues. After removal of 6 bases from V and 7 bases from J, the junction contained 9 bases not matched to a gene. Germline V CDR1 and CDR2: MDHEN, SYDVKM. In nucleotides, the CDR3 is TGTGCCAGCAGCCTTACAGGGGCTAGACAGCCCCAGCATTTT. The encoded protein is CASSLTGARQPQHF.

There are a few counts of this clone. This rearrangement joins TRBV5-1 to TRBJ1-1; the match to TRBD1 covers 8 bases. The CDR3 is 15 amino acids. The V and J ends lost 3 bases and 7 bases, in that order; junction bases with no gene match: 11. From germline, CDR1 is SGHRS and CDR2 YFSETQ. The DNA for the CDR3 is TGCGCCAGCAGCTCCTGGACAGGGCAGAGGGGTGAAGCTTTCTTT. It yields the protein CASSSWTGQRGEAFF.

The chain couples TRBV5-6 to TRBJ2-1; 13 positions match TRBD2. With V trimmed by 3 bases and J by 4 bases, 4 bases remained unmatched. This CDR3 is built from 16 residues. In germline, CDR1 is SGHDT, CDR2 YYEEEE. The CDR3 bases are TGTGCCAGCAGCTCCGGACTAGCGGGAGCGTACAATGAGCAGTTCTTC. It codes for CASSSGLAGAYNEQFF.

J is TRBJ2-5 and V is TRBV14; the match to TRBD1 covers 8 bases. The germline CDR1 and CDR2 sequences are SGHDN and FVKESK. CDR3 length equals 13 residues. V was clipped by 4 bases and J by 2 bases; unmatched bases: 0. CDR3 DNA sequence: TGTGCCAGCAGCCGGGACAGGCAAGAGACCCAGTACTTC. Translation: CASSRDRQETQYF. The full variable domain, in which reference TRBV14 and TRBJ2-5 provide the parts outside the CDR3, is EAGVTQFPSHSVIEKGQTVTLRCDPISGHDNLYWYRRVMGKEIKFLLHFVKESKQDESGMPNNRFLAERTGGTYSTLKVQPAELEDSGVYFCASSRDRQETQYFGPGTRLLVL.

The CDR3 DNA is TGTGCCAGCAGCCACCCAGGGGCGCTTGGCTCCTACAATGAGCAGTTCTTC. Its protein product is CASSHPGALGSYNEQFF. This chain joins TRBV7-2 and TRBJ2-1; D may be TRBD1 (6 bases). V lost 5 bases to trimming and J lost 0 bases, with 17 bases between them. CDR3 size: 17 residues. Germline CDR1 is SGHTA and CDR2 is FQGNSA.